Given below is one TCR beta chain in context. CDR3 size: 13 residues. The V gene lost 5 bases and the J gene lost 3 bases, with 11 bases spanning the gap. These data belong to a study of blood T cell repertoires in COVID-19. On the study more broadly: Some COVID-19 samples were acute and others convalescent; all came from the United States, Italy and Spain. From T cells, B-cell-depleted T cells, or PBMCs came the material, which was cDNA or gDNA.

Original processing notes: Cell counts per sample came from amplifying reference gene primers. Sequencing used immunoSEQ multiplex PCR; TCRdb keeps in-frame clones, though not all of them. V, J and clone size derive from that table, while D and trimming were established from the DNA sequence. The sample contains about 250,000 clones, almost 90% of which appear only once. V gene TRBV12-3 or TRBV12-4 combines with J gene TRBJ2-7; D may be TRBD2 (6 bases). This sequence was found in an elderly man with acute or convalescent COVID-19. Material: peripheral blood. CDR3 region: CASSPRDFYEQYF. In nucleotides, the CDR3 is TGTGCCAGCAGTCCTAGGGACTTCTACGAGCAGTACTTC.